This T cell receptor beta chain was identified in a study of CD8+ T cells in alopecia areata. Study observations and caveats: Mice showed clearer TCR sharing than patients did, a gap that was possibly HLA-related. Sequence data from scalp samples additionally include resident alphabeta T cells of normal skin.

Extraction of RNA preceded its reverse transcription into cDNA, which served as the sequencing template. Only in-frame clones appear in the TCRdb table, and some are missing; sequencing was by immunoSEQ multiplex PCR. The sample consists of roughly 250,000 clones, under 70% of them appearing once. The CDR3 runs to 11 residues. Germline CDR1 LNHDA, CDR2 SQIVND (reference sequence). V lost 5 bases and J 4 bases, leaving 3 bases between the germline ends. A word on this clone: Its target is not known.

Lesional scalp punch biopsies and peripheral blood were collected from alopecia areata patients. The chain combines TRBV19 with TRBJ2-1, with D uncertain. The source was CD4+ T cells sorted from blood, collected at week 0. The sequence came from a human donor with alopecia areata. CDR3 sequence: CASSLYNEQFF. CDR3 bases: TGTGCCAGTAGTTTGTACAATGAGCAGTTCTTC.